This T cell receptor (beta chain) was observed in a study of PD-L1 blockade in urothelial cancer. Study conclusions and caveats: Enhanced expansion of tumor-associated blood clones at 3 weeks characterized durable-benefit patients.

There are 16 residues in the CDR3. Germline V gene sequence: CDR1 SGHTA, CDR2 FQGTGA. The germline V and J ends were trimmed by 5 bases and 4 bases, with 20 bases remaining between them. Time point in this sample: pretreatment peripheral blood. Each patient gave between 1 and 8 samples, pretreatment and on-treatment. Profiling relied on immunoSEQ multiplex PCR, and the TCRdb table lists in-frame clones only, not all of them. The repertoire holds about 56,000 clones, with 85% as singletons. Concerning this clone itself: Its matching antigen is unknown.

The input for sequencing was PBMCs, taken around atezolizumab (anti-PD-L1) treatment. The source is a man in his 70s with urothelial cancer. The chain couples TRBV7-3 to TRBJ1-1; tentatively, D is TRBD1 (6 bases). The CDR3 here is CASSPIARGRGTEAFF. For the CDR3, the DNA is TGTGCCAGCAGCCCAATAGCCAGGGGAAGAGGCACTGAAGCTTTCTTT. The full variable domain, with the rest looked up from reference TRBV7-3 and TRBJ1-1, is GAGVSQTPSNKVTEKGKYVELRCDPISGHTALYWYRQSLGQGPEFLIYFQGTGAADDSGLPNDRFFAVRPEGSVSTLKIQRTERGDSAVYLCASSPIARGRGTEAFFGQGTRLTVV.